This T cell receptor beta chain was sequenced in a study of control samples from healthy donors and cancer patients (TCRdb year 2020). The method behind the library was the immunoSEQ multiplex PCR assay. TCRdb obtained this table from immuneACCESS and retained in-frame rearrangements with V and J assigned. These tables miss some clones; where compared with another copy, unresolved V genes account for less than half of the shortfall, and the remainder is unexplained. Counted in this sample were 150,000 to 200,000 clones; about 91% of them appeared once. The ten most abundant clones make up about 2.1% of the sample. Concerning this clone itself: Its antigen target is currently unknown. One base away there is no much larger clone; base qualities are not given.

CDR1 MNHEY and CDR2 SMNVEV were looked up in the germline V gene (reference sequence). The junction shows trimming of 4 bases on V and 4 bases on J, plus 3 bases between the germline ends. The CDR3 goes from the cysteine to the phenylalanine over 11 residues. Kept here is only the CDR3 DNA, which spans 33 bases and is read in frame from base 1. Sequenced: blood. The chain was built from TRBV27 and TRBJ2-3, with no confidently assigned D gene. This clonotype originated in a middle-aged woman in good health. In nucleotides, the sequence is TGTGCCAGCAGTTATTCAGATACGCAGTATTTT. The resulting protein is CASSYSDTQYF.